Presented here are 8 T cell receptor beta chains from one specimen sequenced in a study of CD8 T cell repertoires and HIV-1 epitope variants. For these TCRs, the target antigens are not known. Sequenced by immunoSEQ multiplex PCR; TCRdb stores in-frame clones only, minus some. Here the sample spans just under 3,500 clones, under 80% being singletons. Sequencing was performed on cultured CD8+ T cells derived from PBMCs. These receptors originate from a male donor with HIV.

The chain couples TRBV6-1 to TRBJ1-1; weak D call: TRBD1 (6 bases). This CDR3 contains 17 residues. CDR1 and CDR2 (germline): MNHNS, SASEGT. Trimming removed 0 bases from V and 5 bases from J, with 19 bases in between. CDR3 sequence: CASSEAMGGEIGTEAFF. The CDR3 DNA follows: TGTGCCAGCAGTGAAGCTATGGGGGGCGAGATAGGAACTGAAGCTTTCTTT.

The chain joins TRBV6-6 to TRBJ2-7; 10 bases map to TRBD1. Germline loops: CDR1 MNHNY, CDR2 SVGAGI (reference sequence). CDR3 length equals 16 residues. The V and J ends lost 2 bases and 6 bases, in that order; junction bases with no gene match: 10. The CDR3 reads CASSYLLRDRGFEQYF. In DNA form, the CDR3 reads TGTGCCAGCAGTTACCTACTCCGGGACAGGGGTTTCGAGCAGTACTTC.

V usage is TRBV10-1 and J usage is TRBJ1-1, with TRBD1 as a possible D gene (6 bases). The V and J ends lost 0 bases and 1 base respectively, with 9 bases between them. CDR3 length: 15 amino acids. Looked up from germline, CDR1 is WNHNN and CDR2 is SYGVQD (reference sequence). CDR3 region: CASSESRGANTEAFF. CDR3 sequence (DNA): TGCGCCAGCAGTGAGTCGCGGGGGGCGAACACTGAAGCTTTCTTT.

The chain combines TRBV28 with TRBJ2-7; weak D call: TRBD2 (6 bases). The ends were cut back, 4 bases at V and 0 bases at J, with 10 bases in the middle. The CDR3 covers 14 residues. The germline gives CDR1 MDHEN, CDR2 SYDVKM. The CDR3 loop reads CASSSGTGSYEQYF. CDR3 in DNA: TGTGCCAGCAGTTCGGGGACTGGCTCCTACGAGCAGTACTTC. The whole variable domain, remainder taken from reference TRBV28 and TRBJ2-7, is DVKVTQSSRYLVKRTGEKVFLECVQDMDHENMFWYRQDPGLGLRLIYFSYDVKMKEKGDIPEGYSVSREKKERFSLILESASTNQTSMYLCASSSGTGSYEQYFGPGTRLTVT.

For the CDR3, the DNA is TGTGCCAGCAAGCTCTACAATGAGCAGTTCTTC. Its translation: CASKLYNEQFF. The chain employs TRBV6-1 and TRBJ2-1; D is unclear. Germline V gene sequence: CDR1 MNHNS, CDR2 SASEGT. CDR3 length: 11 residues. V dropped 7 bases and J dropped 3 bases, with 4 bases sitting between them.

This chain connects TRBV29-1 to TRBJ2-1; D not certain. The CDR3 extends over 10 amino acids. Trimming cost V 1 base and J 6 bases, with 1 base left between them. CDR1 is SQVTM, CDR2 ANQGSEA, per germline. The CDR3 spells CSVEGNEQFF. The CDR3 bases are TGCAGCGTTGAAGGCAATGAGCAGTTCTTC.

The genes are TRBV10-2 and TRBJ1-5; D is perhaps TRBD1 (5 bases). V lost 6 bases, J lost 1 base, and 10 bases lay in between. This CDR3 is 14 amino acids long. The germline V gene encodes CDR1 WSHSY and CDR2 SAAADI. CDR3 region: CASRGGESNQPQHF. The DNA for the CDR3 is TGCGCCAGCAGGGGGGGGGAGAGCAATCAGCCCCAGCATTTT.

This clone was counted a few times. The chain has TRBV10-3 and TRBJ2-3; 9 positions match TRBD1. Losses at the gene ends were 2 bases for V and 3 bases for J; bases not matched to a gene: 6. CDR1 is ENHRY and CDR2 is SYGVKD in the germline V gene. The CDR3 has 16 amino acids. The CDR3 DNA reads TGTGCCATCAGTGAGGCGGGACAGGGAGTGACAGATACGCAGTATTTT. This gives the protein CAISEAGQGVTDTQYF.